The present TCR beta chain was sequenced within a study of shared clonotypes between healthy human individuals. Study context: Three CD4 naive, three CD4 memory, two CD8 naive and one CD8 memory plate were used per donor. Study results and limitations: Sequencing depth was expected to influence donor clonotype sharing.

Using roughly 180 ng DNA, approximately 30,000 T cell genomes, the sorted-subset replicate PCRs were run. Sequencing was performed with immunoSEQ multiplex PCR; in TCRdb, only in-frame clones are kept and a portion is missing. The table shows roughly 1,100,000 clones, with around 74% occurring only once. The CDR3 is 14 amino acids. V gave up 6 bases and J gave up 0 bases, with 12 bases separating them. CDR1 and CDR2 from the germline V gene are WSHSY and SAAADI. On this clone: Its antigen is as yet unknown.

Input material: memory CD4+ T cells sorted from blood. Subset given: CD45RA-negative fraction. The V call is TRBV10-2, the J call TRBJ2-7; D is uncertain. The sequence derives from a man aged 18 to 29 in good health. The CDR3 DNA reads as TGCGCCAGCAGGGTAGATTTAAGCTCCTACGAGCAGTACTTC. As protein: CASRVDLSSYEQYF.